One and the same sample provided the 6 T cell receptor beta chains below, sequenced in a study of shared clonotypes between healthy human individuals. This table comes from immunoSEQ multiplex PCR, and its TCRdb copy is limited to in-frame clones, with some not included. Here the sample spans 2 million to 2.5 million clones, roughly 93% being singletons. The sequenced sample consisted of naive CD4+ T cells from PBMCs. Sample subset: CD45RA+ positively selected. The receptor source for this set is a man between 18 and 35 years old in good health. Some clones in this sample may be carry-over from other donors' samples.

J is TRBJ1-2 and V is TRBV7-2, with 7 positions matching TRBD1. CDR3 length: 14 residues. Germline CDR1 and CDR2: SGHTA and FQGNSA. Germline trimming cut 5 bases from V and 2 bases from J; bases unmatched to any gene: 5. The CDR3 loop reads CASSRMGQNYGYTF. CDR3 bases: TGTGCCAGCAGCCGAATGGGACAGAACTATGGCTACACCTTC.

The rearrangement links TRBV5-1 to TRBJ2-3; D uncertain. The CDR3 runs 15 residues. From germline, CDR1 is SGHRS and CDR2 YFSETQ. Trimming left V 2 bases short and J 0 bases short, with 10 bases between. The CDR3 coding sequence is TGCGCCAGCAGCTTCGTCAATCCTAGCACAGATACGCAGTATTTT. Translation gives CASSFVNPSTDTQYF.

The chain recombines TRBV21-1 with TRBJ2-5; TRBD1, as called in the table, went unchecked against the DNA. TRBV21-1 is tagged as a pseudogene. The CDR3 is made up of 14 amino acids. In nucleotides, the CDR3 is TGTGCCAGCATCGACAGGGGACCTAAGAGGACCCAGTACTTC. Its translation: CASIDRGPKRTQYF.

The rearrangement uses TRBV29-1 and TRBJ1-2; D unclear. Germline lookup yields CDR1 SQVTM and CDR2 ANQGSEA. The germline V and J ends were trimmed by 3 bases and 8 bases, with 10 bases remaining between them. This CDR3 comprises 11 residues. CDR3 residues: CSVESGWGYTF. The CDR3 DNA reads TGCAGCGTTGAGTCCGGGTGGGGCTACACCTTC.

The chain uses TRBV29-1 and TRBJ2-1; D is uncertain. Between the trimmed V and J ends, which lost 4 bases and 0 bases, there was a span of 10 bases. There are 14 residues in the CDR3. Looked up from germline, CDR1 is SQVTM and CDR2 is ANQGSEA. The CDR3 DNA is TGCAGCGTTGCTACCCCAAGCTCCTACAATGAGCAGTTCTTC. It yields the protein CSVATPSSYNEQFF.

This clone was seen once. The rearrangement joins TRBV19 to TRBJ2-1; D not certain. Germline CDR1 and CDR2: LNHDA and SQIVND (reference sequence). The V end lost 4 bases, the J end lost 5 bases, and 12 bases lay between the germline ends. This CDR3 spans 14 amino acids. The CDR3 protein is CASSTRALHNEQFF. CDR3 in DNA: TGTGCCAGTAGTACCCGGGCCCTTCACAATGAGCAGTTCTTC. The entire variable domain, with the rest obtained from reference TRBV19 and TRBJ2-1, is as follows: DGGITQSPKYLFRKEGQNVTLSCEQNLNHDAMYWYRQDPGQGLRLIYYSQIVNDFQKGDIAEGYSVSREKKESFPLTVTSAQKNPTAFYLCASSTRALHNEQFFGPGTRLTVL.